The next 8 T cell receptor beta chains were all read from a single sample in a study of T cell responses to AZD1222 COVID-19 vaccine. Data came from immunoSEQ multiplex PCR; TCRdb stores just in-frame clones and leaves some out. This sample has around 110,000 clones, with 90% to 95% found just once. Sequencing was performed on peripheral blood, taken on day 0 of AZD1222 vaccination. The source of these receptors is an adult in good health.

The chain employs TRBV19 and TRBJ1-1; D may be TRBD1 (6 bases). From germline, CDR1 is LNHDA and CDR2 SQIVND (reference sequence). Trimming cost V 5 bases and J 1 base, with 11 bases left between them. The CDR3 is 14 amino acids. The CDR3 DNA sequence: TGTGCCAGTAGTTACGGACAGCAGAACACTGAAGCTTTCTTT. As protein: CASSYGQQNTEAFF.

The rearrangement links TRBV4-3 to TRBJ1-2; possibly TRBD1 for D (5 bases). CDR3 size: 16 residues. Per germline, CDR1 LGHNA and CDR2 YSLEER. V was clipped by 0 bases and J by 0 bases, with 11 bases between them. This CDR3 is CASSQDAGDPNYGYTF. The DNA of the CDR3 is TGCGCCAGCAGCCAAGATGCGGGGGATCCTAACTATGGCTACACCTTC.

This rearrangement joins TRBV7-9 to TRBJ1-1, with 7 nucleotides matching TRBD1. V shed 5 bases and J 11 bases; nucleotides not matched to a gene: 17. Germline V lookup: CDR1 SEHNR, CDR2 FQNEAQ (reference sequence). This CDR3 comprises 15 residues. DNA for the CDR3: TGTGCCAGCAGCGACCGACAGGGACAATCAACCGCGGCTTTCTTT. It encodes CASSDRQGQSTAAFF.

This clone was detected a few times. V and J are TRBV4-3 and TRBJ2-4; D may be TRBD2 (6 bases). Trimming shortened V by 4 bases and J by 7 bases, and 11 bases separated the two germline ends. Germline values: CDR1 LGHNA, CDR2 YSLEER. CDR3 length equals 13 residues. CDR3 in amino acids: CASSRGTGNIQYF. As DNA, the CDR3 is TGCGCCAGCAGCCGCGGGACGGGGAACATTCAGTACTTC.

This chain joins TRBV29-1 and TRBJ1-2, with 7 nucleotides matching TRBD1. Germline assignment: CDR1 SQVTM and CDR2 ANQGSEA. J was trimmed by 3 bases and V by 5 bases; bases with no gene match: 9. The CDR3 extends over 14 amino acids. The CDR3 region is CSVSTGTEHYGYTF. CDR3 DNA: TGCAGCGTTTCCACCGGGACAGAACACTATGGCTACACCTTC.

A remark on this clone: Relative to the germline gene, one junction end is altered; a read error may explain this. The chain carries TRBV29-1 and TRBJ2-3, with a tentative D call TRBD1 (5 bases). This CDR3 is built from 14 residues. From germline, CDR1 is SQVTM and CDR2 ANQGSEA. CDR3 residues: CSAERGRGTDTQYF. In DNA form, the CDR3 reads TGCAGCGCTGAAAGGGGCAGGGGCACAGATACGCAGTATTTT.

The chain has TRBV15 and TRBJ1-5; TRBD1 is a possible D gene (5 bases). The CDR3 extends over 14 amino acids. V shed 1 base and J shed 5 bases, with 9 bases lying between them. CDR1 and CDR2 from the germline V gene are LNHNV and YYDKDF (reference sequence). Written as DNA, the CDR3 is TGTGCCACCAGCAGAGGTGGGGCGTATCAGCCCCAGCATTTT. Translation gives CATSRGGAYQPQHF.

The rearrangement uses TRBV5-4 and TRBJ2-5; D may be TRBD1 or TRBD2 (5 bases each). The V and J ends lost 4 bases and 5 bases respectively, with 15 bases between them. CDR1 and CDR2 from the germline V gene are SGHNT and YYREEE (reference sequence). The CDR3 has 14 residues. The CDR3 is CASSLGTPGETQYF. CDR3 DNA sequence: TGTGCCAGCAGCCTTGGGACCCCTGGGGAGACCCAGTACTTC. The complete variable domain, with remaining parts taken from reference TRBV5-4 and TRBJ2-5, reads ETGVTQSPTHLIKTRGQQVTLRCSSQSGHNTVSWYQQALGQGPQFIFQYYREEENGRGNFPPRFSGLQFPNYSSELNVNALELDDSALYLCASSLGTPGETQYFGPGTRLLVL.